This is a list of T cell receptor beta chains from one sample in a study of metastatic and nonmetastatic thyroid tumors. Using MiXCR, TCRdb reanalyzed the PCR reads. In the table there are 20,000 to 25,000 clones, roughly 20% of which are singletons. Sequencing used blood. The receptors shown here come from a female donor with papillary thyroid cancer or a benign thyroid nodule (not recorded which). Some clones in this sample may be carry-over from other donors' samples. The CDR3 runs from the conserved cysteine through the conserved F or W. Fields, in order: D gene, clone size, J gene, V gene, CDR3 protein, CDR3 DNA. The D gene is left open where the match is weak. A clone size is listed for some rows: how often the clone was seen (once, few, many), or a class if it is expanded.

TRBD2 few TRBJ2-1 TRBV6-2/TRBV6-3 CASIPNLEGGINEQLF TGTGCCAGCATCCCAAATTTAGAGGGAGGGATTAATGAGCAGTTATTC
. medium-sized TRBJ2-7 TRBV10-3 CAISAPGDQSYEQYF TGTGCCATCAGTGCCCCTGGGGATCAATCCTACGAGCAGTACTTC
TRBD1 many TRBJ1-5 TRBV5-1 CASSQGTENQPQHF TGCGCCAGCAGCCAGGGGACAGAAAATCAGCCCCAGCATTTT
. . TRBJ1-4 TRBV5-4 CASSHNRGVNEKLFF TGTGCCAGCAGCCATAACCGGGGAGTCAATGAAAAACTGTTTTTT
TRBD2 . TRBJ2-3 TRBV5-4 CASSLKLSGGRDTQYF TGTGCCAGCAGCTTGAAACTATCGGGAGGACGGGATACTCAGTATTTT
. . TRBJ1-1 TRBV28 CASSLGHRGTEAFF TGTGCCAGCAGTTTAGGACACCGGGGGACTGAAGCTTTCTTT
TRBD1 many TRBJ1-1 TRBV18 CASSPIGTGDIEAFF TGTGCCAGCTCACCAATAGGGACAGGGGATATTGAAGCTTTCTTT
. . TRBJ1-2 TRBV2 CAGVEGGRQNYGYTF TGTGCCGGGGTGGAGGGGGGCAGGCAAAACTATGGCTACACCTTC
. many TRBJ1-2 TRBV30 CAWIPLGGGASQGYTF TGTGCCTGGATCCCCCTCGGGGGGGGCGCTTCTCAGGGCTACACCTTC
. many TRBJ1-1 TRBV2 CASMKAGRDTEAFF TGTGCCAGCATGAAAGCAGGGAGGGACACTGAAGCTTTCTTT
TRBD1 many TRBJ2-3 TRBV7-6 CASSSGQAPTTTSTDTQYF TGTGCCAGCAGCTCCGGACAGGCCCCCACTACGACAAGCACAGATACGCAGTATTTT